The clone carrying this TCR beta chain was found many times. Antigen unknown. TCRdb reprocessed the 5' RACE reads with MiXCR, giving one entry per CDR3 protein. Altogether about 260,000 distinct CDR3 sequences are present, roughly 5.2% being singletons, with the ten largest covering roughly 3.4%. These data are taken from a study of T cells after yellow fever vaccination. Overall study: Preparation of fractions with low cell numbers was performed using SMART-Seq v4 Ultra Low Input.

CDR1 is LGHNA, CDR2 YSLEER, per germline. The V segment lost 0 bases and the J segment 0 bases; nucleotides outside the gene matches: 4. The CDR3 contains 17 residues. General study findings and limits: A secondary response was less intense yet reached its peak sooner, at day 5 versus 15. Post-booster repertoires again held most primary-vaccination clones (approximately 96% CD4, 75% to 90% CD8). There was a possibility that FACS-sorted repertoires contained abundant clonotypes contaminating from the bulk population.

The TCR sequence derives from a man in his late teens or twenties who received the YFV17D yellow fever vaccine. The sample here was CD4+ T cells sorted from PBMCs, taken on the day of the yellow fever booster vaccination. V usage is TRBV4-3 and J usage is TRBJ2-2; the match to TRBD2 covers 7 bases. Written as DNA, the CDR3 is TGCGCCAGCAGCCAAGATGTCCGGGGGGCGAACACCGGGGAGCTGTTTTTT. Its translation is CASSQDVRGANTGELFF.